One sample yielded the 16 T cell receptor beta chains listed below, sequenced in a study of graft-versus-host responses after intestinal transplantation. The table came from immunoSEQ multiplex PCR; TCRdb's copy has only in-frame clones and leaves some out. The table includes 15,000 to 20,000 clones, about 90% detected once. The source material was bone marrow, sampled approximately 120 days after intestinal transplantation. The receptors here all came from a human patient who received an intestinal transplant, so some T cells may come from the graft donor.

The rearrangement joins TRBV30 to TRBJ1-5; TRBD1 is a possible D gene (5 bases). The V and J ends lost 0 bases and 7 bases respectively, with 7 bases between them. Germline V gene lookup returns CDR1 GTSNPN and CDR2 SVGIG (reference sequence). The CDR3 is made up of 12 amino acids. This CDR3 reads CAWSVNRQPQHF. In DNA, the CDR3 is TGTGCCTGGAGTGTAAACAGGCAGCCCCAGCATTTT. The variable domain in full, completed from reference TRBV30 and TRBJ1-5, reads SQTIHQWPATLVQPVGSPLSLECTVEGTSNPNLYWYRQAAGRGLQLLFYSVGIGQISSEVPQNLSASRPQDRQFILSSKKLLLSDSGFYLCAWSVNRQPQHFGDGTRLSIL.

V usage is TRBV6-1 and J usage is TRBJ2-7; 13 bases line up with TRBD2. Germline lookup yields CDR1 MNHNS and CDR2 SASEGT. The CDR3 consists of 14 residues. J gave up 6 bases and V 8 bases, and 7 bases lay outside the gene matches. CDR3 in amino acids: CASLLAGGLSEQYF. For the CDR3, the DNA is TGTGCCAGCCTACTAGCGGGAGGGCTTTCCGAGCAGTACTTC.

V usage is TRBV9 and J usage is TRBJ2-2, with TRBD2 matching over 10 bases. This CDR3 region has 15 residues. V lost 4 bases to trimming and J lost 6 bases; unmatched junction nucleotides: 6. The germline gives CDR1 SGDLS, CDR2 YYNGEE. CDR3: CASSPSGTSAGELFF. The CDR3 nucleotides read TGTGCCAGCAGCCCCTCCGGGACTAGCGCCGGGGAGCTGTTTTTT.

This sequence joins TRBV13 and TRBJ1-4, with D unresolved. Trimming removed 1 base at V and 3 bases at J, with 9 bases between. CDR3 length: 15 residues. The germline V gene has CDR1 PRHDT and CDR2 FYEKMQ (reference sequence). DNA of the CDR3: TGTGCCAGCAGCTTAGCCGGGCTAGCTAATGAAAAACTGTTTTTT. It is translated as CASSLAGLANEKLFF. The full variable domain, completed using reference TRBV13 and TRBJ1-4, is AAGVIQSPRHLIKEKRETATLKCYPIPRHDTVYWYQQGPGQDPQFLISFYEKMQSDKGSIPDRFSAQQFSDYHSELNMSSLELGDSALYFCASSLAGLANEKLFFGSGTQLSVL.

The gene calls are TRBV10-3 and TRBJ2-3, with D maybe TRBD2 (6 bases). Trimming took off 11 bases at V and 0 bases at J, with 18 bases between the two ends. The V gene's germline CDR1 is ENHRY and CDR2 SYGVKD. This CDR3 is 15 amino acids long. The chain's CDR3 is CASRPAGTSTDTQYF. Written as DNA, the CDR3 is TGTGCCTCCCGTCCGGCGGGGACTAGCACAGATACGCAGTATTTT.

This clone was counted a few times. The V gene is TRBV5-1, the J gene TRBJ2-7; 10 nucleotides line up with TRBD1. The V gene's germline CDR1 is SGHRS and CDR2 YFSETQ. Trimming took 4 bases from V and 3 from J; bases not matched to a gene: 7. The CDR3 has 15 amino acids. The CDR3 sequence: CASSPRQGASYEQYF. The CDR3 bases are TGCGCCAGCAGCCCCCGACAGGGGGCGAGCTACGAGCAGTACTTC.

This clone was observed a handful of times. The chain joins TRBV25-1 to TRBJ1-4, with 9 positions matching TRBD1. Germline V gives CDR1 MGHDK, CDR2 SYGVNS. This CDR3 spans 14 amino acids. V lost 3 bases to trimming and J lost 7 bases; unmatched junction nucleotides: 3. CDR3 nucleotide sequence: TGTGCCAGCAGTGACGGACAGGGGAGTGAAAAACTGTTTTTT. It is translated as CASSDGQGSEKLFF.

This sequence joins TRBV7-8 and TRBJ2-5; no reliable D call. The CDR3 has 18 amino acids. V lost 3 bases and J lost 1, with 21 bases in between. The germline V gene has CDR1 SGHVS and CDR2 FQNEAQ. For the CDR3, the DNA is TGTGCCAGCAGCTTGGGTGTCATAAGGTCCAGGCTCCAAGAGACCCAGTACTTC. This translates into CASSLGVIRSRLQETQYF.

The chain links TRBV28 to TRBJ1-1; tentatively, D is TRBD1 (5 bases). Germline V lookup: CDR1 MDHEN, CDR2 SYDVKM. The CDR3 length is 15 residues. The V end was cut by 3 bases, the J end by 1 base, with 12 bases between. Here the CDR3 reads CASSLVVGGNTEAFF. The CDR3 DNA sequence: TGTGCCAGCAGTTTGGTGGTGGGGGGGAACACTGAAGCTTTCTTT.

This chain uses TRBV7-7 with TRBJ2-3; D possibly corresponds to TRBD1 (8 bases). Trimming shortened V by 5 bases and J by 4 bases, and 13 bases separated the two germline ends. Per the germline V gene, CDR1 is SSHAT and CDR2 is FNYEAQ (reference sequence). The CDR3 runs to 14 residues. DNA for the CDR3: TGTGCCAGCAGCCAAGCGGGACAGGCAGATACGCAGTATTTT. The encoded protein is CASSQAGQADTQYF.

The J gene is TRBJ2-1, the V gene TRBV29-1; D not resolved. The CDR3 extends over 13 amino acids. Trimming removed 5 bases at V and 4 bases at J, with 12 bases between. Germline lookup yields CDR1 SQVTM and CDR2 ANQGSEA. The CDR3 bases are TGCAGCGTTTTAGGTCCCCAATACAATGAGCAGTTCTTC. Amino acids: CSVLGPQYNEQFF.

This chain uses TRBV5-8 with TRBJ2-1; TRBD2 might be the D (7 bases). CDR1 is SGHTS, CDR2 YDEGEE, per germline. Trimming cost V 0 bases and J 10 bases, with 8 bases left between them. The CDR3 runs 12 residues. The CDR3 DNA reads TGTGCCAGCAGCTTGGCGGGGGGCGAGCAGTTCTTC. Amino acid sequence: CASSLAGGEQFF.

This rearrangement joins TRBV30 to TRBJ1-2, with unresolved D. The CDR3 consists of 11 residues. V dropped 2 bases and J dropped 5 bases, with 6 bases sitting between them. From germline, CDR1 is GTSNPN and CDR2 SVGIG (reference sequence). CDR3 sequence reads: CAWSTSYGYTF. CDR3 DNA: TGTGCCTGGAGTACCTCTTATGGCTACACCTTC.

The rearrangement links TRBV5-6 to TRBJ1-4; weak D call: TRBD1 (6 bases). CDR3 length: 13 residues. The V and J ends lost 5 bases and 6 bases respectively, with 11 bases between them. CDR1 SGHDT and CDR2 YYEEEE come from the germline V gene. CDR3 region: CASSGAGDEKLFF. DNA for the CDR3: TGTGCCAGCAGTGGGGCAGGGGATGAAAAACTGTTTTTT. Variable domain in full (rest from reference TRBV5-6 and TRBJ1-4): DAGVTQSPTHLIKTRGQQVTLRCSPKSGHDTVSWYQQALGQGPQFIFQYYEEEERQRGNFPDRFSGHQFPNYSSELNVNALLLGDSALYLCASSGAGDEKLFFGSGTQLSVL.

The chain recombines TRBV5-6 with TRBJ1-1; a weak D match, TRBD1 (5 bases). V lost 4 bases, J lost 1 base, and 8 bases lay in between. The CDR3 is made up of 13 amino acids. Germline CDR1 SGHDT, CDR2 YYEEEE. In DNA form, the CDR3 reads TGTGCCAGCAGCCCTGGGACGAACACTGAAGCTTTCTTT. It encodes CASSPGTNTEAFF.

This sequence joins TRBV6-5 and TRBJ2-7; TRBD2 matches at 8 bases. The J segment lost 4 bases and the V segment lost 3 bases, leaving 11 bases of the junction unmatched. The CDR3 totals 16 residues. The germline V gene encodes CDR1 MNHEY and CDR2 SVGAGI. The CDR3 reads CASSYAISGSWYEQYF. CDR3 sequence (DNA): TGTGCCAGCAGTTATGCAATCAGCGGGAGTTGGTACGAGCAGTACTTC.